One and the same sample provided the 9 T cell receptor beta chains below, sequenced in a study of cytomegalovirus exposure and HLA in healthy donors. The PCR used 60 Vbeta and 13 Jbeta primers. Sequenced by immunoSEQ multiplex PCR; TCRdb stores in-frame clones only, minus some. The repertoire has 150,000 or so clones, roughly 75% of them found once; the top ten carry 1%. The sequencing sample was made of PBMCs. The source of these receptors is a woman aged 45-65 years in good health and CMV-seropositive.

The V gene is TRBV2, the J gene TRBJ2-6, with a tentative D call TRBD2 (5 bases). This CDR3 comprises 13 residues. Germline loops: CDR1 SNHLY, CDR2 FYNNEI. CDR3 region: CGPGSSGANVLTF. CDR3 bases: TGTGGCCCGGGGAGTTCCGGGGCCAACGTCCTGACTTTC. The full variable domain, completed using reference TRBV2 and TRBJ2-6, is EPEVTQTPSHQVTQMGQEVILRCVPISNHLYFYWYRQILGQKVEFLVSFYNNEISEKSEIFDDQFSVERPDGSNFTLKIRSTKLEDSAMYFCGPGSSGANVLTFGAGSRLTVL.

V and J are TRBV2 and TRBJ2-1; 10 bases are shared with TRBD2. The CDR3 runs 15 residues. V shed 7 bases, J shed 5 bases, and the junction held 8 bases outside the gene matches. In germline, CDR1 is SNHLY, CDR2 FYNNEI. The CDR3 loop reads CASTRTSGANNEQFF. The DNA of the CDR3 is TGTGCCAGCACTCGAACTAGCGGGGCCAACAATGAGCAGTTCTTC.

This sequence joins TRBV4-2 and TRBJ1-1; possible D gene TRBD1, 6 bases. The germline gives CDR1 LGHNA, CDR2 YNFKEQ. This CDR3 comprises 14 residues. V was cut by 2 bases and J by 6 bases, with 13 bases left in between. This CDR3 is CASSQPDRMSEAFF. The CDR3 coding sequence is TGTGCCAGCAGCCAACCCGACAGGATGTCTGAAGCTTTCTTT.

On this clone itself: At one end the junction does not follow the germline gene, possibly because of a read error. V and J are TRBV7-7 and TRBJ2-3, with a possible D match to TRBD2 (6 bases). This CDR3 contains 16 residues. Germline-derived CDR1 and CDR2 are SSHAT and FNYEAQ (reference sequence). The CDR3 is CASSQTGLPSTDTQYF. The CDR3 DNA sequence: TGTGCTAGCAGCCAGACGGGACTCCCTAGCACAGATACGCAGTATTTT.

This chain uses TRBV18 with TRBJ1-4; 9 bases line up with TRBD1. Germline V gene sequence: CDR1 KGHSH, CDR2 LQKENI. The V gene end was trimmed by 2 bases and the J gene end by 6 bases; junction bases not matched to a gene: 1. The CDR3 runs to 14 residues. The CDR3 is CASSPGTGHEKLFF. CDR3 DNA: TGTGCCAGCTCACCAGGGACAGGGCATGAAAAACTGTTTTTT. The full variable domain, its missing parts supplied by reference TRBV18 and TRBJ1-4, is NAGVMQNPRHLVRRRGQEARLRCSPMKGHSHVYWYRQLPEEGLKFMVYLQKENIIDESGMPKERFSAEFPKEGPSILRIQQVVRGDSAAYFCASSPGTGHEKLFFGSGTQLSVL.

The CDR3 DNA is TGTGCCAGCAGCCACCGTGTGGGGACTAGCGGGAGAACAACGCAGTATTTT. Amino acid sequence: CASSHRVGTSGRTTQYF. This chain uses TRBV11-2 with TRBJ2-3; 14 bases map to TRBD2. The length of the CDR3 is 17 residues. V was clipped by 5 bases and J by 9 bases; unmatched bases: 13. Germline V gene sequence: CDR1 SGHAT, CDR2 FQNNGV.

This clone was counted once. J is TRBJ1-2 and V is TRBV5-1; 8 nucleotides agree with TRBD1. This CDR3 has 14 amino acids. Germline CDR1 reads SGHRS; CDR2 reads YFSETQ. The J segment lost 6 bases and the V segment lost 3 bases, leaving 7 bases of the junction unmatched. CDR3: CASSSQGAEHGYTF. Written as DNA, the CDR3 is TGCGCCAGCAGCTCCCAGGGGGCGGAACATGGCTACACCTTC.

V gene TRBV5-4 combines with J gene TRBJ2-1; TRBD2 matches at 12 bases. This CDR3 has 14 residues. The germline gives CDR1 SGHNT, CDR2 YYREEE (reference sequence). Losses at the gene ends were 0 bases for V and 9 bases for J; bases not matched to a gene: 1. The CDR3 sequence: CASSLGLAGVEQFF. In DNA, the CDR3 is TGTGCCAGCAGCTTGGGACTAGCGGGAGTTGAGCAGTTCTTC.

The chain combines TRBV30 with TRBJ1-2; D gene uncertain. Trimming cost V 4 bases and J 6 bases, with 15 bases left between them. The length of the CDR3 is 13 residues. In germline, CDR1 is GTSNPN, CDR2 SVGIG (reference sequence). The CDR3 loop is CAWTVYRANGYTF. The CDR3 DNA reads TGTGCCTGGACCGTCTACCGTGCCAATGGCTACACCTTC.